Sequencing of this T cell receptor (beta chain) was carried out in a study of blood T cells in healthy people across ages. PCR was performed a second time for roughly 7 to 11 cycles using a sample-barcoded 5' primer and a J-beta primer mix. In TCRdb, the 5' RACE reads were re-called with MiXCR into one record per CDR3 protein. The sample contains around 1,600,000 distinct CDR3 sequences, approximately 43% of which appear only once. This TCR was recovered from a woman aged 18-29 years in good health. Sequenced sample: blood.

The CDR3 is CASSLSQDVYEQYF. CDR3 nucleotide sequence: TGTGCCAGCAGTTTAAGCCAGGACGTCTACGAGCAGTACTTC. The V and J genes are TRBV12-3 or TRBV12-4 and TRBJ2-7; D unclear. This CDR3 spans 14 amino acids. Trimming took off 2 bases at V and 3 bases at J, with 11 bases between the two ends.